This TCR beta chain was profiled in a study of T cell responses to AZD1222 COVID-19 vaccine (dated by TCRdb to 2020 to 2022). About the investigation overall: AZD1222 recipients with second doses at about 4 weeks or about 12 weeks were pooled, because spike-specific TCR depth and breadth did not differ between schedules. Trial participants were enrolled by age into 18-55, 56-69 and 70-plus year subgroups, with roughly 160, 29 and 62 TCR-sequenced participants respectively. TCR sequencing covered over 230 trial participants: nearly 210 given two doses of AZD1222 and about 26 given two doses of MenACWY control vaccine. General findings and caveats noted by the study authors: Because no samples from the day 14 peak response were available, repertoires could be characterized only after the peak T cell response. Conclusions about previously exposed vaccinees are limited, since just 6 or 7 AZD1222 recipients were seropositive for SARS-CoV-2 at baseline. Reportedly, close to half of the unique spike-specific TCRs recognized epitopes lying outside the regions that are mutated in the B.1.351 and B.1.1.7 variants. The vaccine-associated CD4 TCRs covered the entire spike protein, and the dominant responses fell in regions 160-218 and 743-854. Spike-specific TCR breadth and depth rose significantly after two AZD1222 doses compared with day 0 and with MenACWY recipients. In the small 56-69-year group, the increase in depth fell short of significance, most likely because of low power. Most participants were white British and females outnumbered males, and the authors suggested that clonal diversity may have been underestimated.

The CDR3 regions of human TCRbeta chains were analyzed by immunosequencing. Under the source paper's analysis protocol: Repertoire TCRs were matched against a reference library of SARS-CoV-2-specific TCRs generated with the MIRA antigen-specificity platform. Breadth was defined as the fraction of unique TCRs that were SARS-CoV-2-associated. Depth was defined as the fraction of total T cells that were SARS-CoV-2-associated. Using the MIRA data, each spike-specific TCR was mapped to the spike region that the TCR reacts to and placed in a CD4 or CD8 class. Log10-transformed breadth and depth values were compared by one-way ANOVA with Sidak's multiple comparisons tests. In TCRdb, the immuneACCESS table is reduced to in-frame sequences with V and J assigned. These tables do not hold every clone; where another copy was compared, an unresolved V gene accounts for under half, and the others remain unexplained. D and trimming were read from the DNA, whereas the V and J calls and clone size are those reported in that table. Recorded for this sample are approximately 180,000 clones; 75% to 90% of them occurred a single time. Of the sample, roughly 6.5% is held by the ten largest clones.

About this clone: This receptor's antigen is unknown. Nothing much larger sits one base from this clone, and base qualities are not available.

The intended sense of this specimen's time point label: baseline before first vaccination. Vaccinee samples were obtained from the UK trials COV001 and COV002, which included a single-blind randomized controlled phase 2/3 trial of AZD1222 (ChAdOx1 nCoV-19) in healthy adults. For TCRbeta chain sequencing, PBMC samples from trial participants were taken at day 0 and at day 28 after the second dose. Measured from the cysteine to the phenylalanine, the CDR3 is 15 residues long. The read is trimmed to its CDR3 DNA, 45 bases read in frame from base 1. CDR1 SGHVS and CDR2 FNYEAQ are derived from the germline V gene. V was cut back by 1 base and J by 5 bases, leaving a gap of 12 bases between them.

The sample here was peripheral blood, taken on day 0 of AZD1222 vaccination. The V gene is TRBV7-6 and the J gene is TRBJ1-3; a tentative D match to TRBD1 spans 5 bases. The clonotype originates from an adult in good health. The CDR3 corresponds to CASSLGRDSRNTIYF. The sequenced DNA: TGTGCCAGCAGCTTAGGGCGCGACAGTAGAAACACCATATATTTT.